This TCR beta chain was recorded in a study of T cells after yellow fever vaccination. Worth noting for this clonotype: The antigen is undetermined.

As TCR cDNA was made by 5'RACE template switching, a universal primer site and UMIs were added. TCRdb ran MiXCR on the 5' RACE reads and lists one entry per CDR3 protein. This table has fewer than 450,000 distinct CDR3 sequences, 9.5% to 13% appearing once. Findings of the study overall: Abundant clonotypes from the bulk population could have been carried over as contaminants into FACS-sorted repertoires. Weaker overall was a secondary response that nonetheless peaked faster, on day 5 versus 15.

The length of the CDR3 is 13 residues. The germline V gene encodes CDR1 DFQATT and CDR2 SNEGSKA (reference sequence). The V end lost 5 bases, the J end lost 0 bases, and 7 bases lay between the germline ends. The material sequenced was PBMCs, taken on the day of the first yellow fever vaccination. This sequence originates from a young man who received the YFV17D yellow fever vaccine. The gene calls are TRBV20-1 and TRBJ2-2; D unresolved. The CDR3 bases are TGCAGTGCTTGGACCACGAACACCGGGGAGCTGTTTTTT. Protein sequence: CSAWTTNTGELFF.